The 2 T cell receptor beta chains presented below share a single source sample, sequenced in a study of blood T cell repertoires in COVID-19 (dated by TCRdb to about 2020). Library preparation was by the immunoSEQ multiplex PCR assay. The clones in this table, taken by TCRdb from immuneACCESS, are in-frame only. Not every clone is retained; where verified, under half of the shortfall comes from an unresolved V gene, and the cause of the rest is unknown. This sample gives about 350,000 clones in total; over 80% of them show up just once. Jointly, the top ten make up about 6.9% of the sample. The sample was peripheral blood. These receptors were taken from a woman in her fifties or sixties with COVID-19, enrolled during active disease.

J is TRBJ2-7 and V is TRBV28; 7 bases line up with TRBD2. Germline V lookup: CDR1 MDHEN, CDR2 SYDVKM. The CDR3 has 15 amino acids. With 6 bases clipped from V and 7 bases from J, the junction kept 15 bases outside the gene matches. The CDR3 loop reads CASSRGSGTLGEQYF. CDR3 in DNA: TGTGCCAGCAGCCGCGGGAGCGGGACTTTGGGGGAGCAGTACTTC.

The gene calls are TRBV12-3 or TRBV12-4 and TRBJ1-5; D remains ambiguous. This CDR3 region has 13 residues. V was clipped by 6 bases and J by 3 bases, with 9 bases between them. The DNA for the CDR3 is TGTGCCAGCAGCCCTGACACCAATCAGCCCCAGCATTTT. Its protein product is CASSPDTNQPQHF.